This T cell receptor beta chain was captured in a study of radiotherapy plus CTLA-4 blockade in lung cancer. Across the study: Disease control reached approximately 30%, with objective responses in about 19%.

Some clones are missing from TCRdb's copy, which holds only in-frame ones; the method was immunoSEQ multiplex PCR. The sample holds tens of thousands of clones, approximately 84% seen once. Findings and limits, study-wide: Peripheral blood showed expansion of tumor-derived TCR clones after radiotherapy and ipilimumab.

As regards this clone: No antigen is known for it.

This CDR3 is 12 amino acids long. V dropped 11 bases and J dropped 6 bases, with 16 bases sitting between them. Per the germline V gene, CDR1 is MDHEN and CDR2 is SYDVKM. The TCR originated in a human donor with non-small cell lung cancer whose response to radiotherapy plus ipilimumab could not be evaluated. The material was peripheral blood, obtained from a patient treated with radiotherapy plus ipilimumab. This sequence joins TRBV28 and TRBJ1-1; no clear D. As DNA, the CDR3 is TGTGCCTCGTTCTTCCGGGTATCTGAAGCTTTCTTT. It codes for CASFFRVSEAFF.